Included here is one T cell receptor beta chain sequence, with context. Antigen unknown. The data were taken from a study of cytomegalovirus exposure and HLA in healthy donors. Broader study findings: Within an earlier analysis, most TCR beta V segments proved productive either about 87% or about 30% of the time. Through in vitro validation, three CMV-associated chains were shown to be specific for CMV antigens.

Use of 60 Vbeta and 13 Jbeta primers characterized the PCR. This table comes from immunoSEQ multiplex PCR, and its TCRdb copy is limited to in-frame clones, with some not included. Of around 300,000 clones listed, 80% to 90% were seen once; the top ten hold 2% to 3%. Sequencing was performed on PBMCs. This clonotype was obtained from a woman younger than 35 in good health and CMV-seronegative.

CDR3 DNA: TGCGCCAGCAGCCAGGGGGGGATAGGCTATGGCTACACCTTC. It specifies CASSQGGIGYGYTF. The J gene is TRBJ1-2, the V gene TRBV4-1; D is perhaps TRBD1 (5 bases). Germline loops: CDR1 MGHRA, CDR2 YSYEKL. The V gene lost 3 bases and the J gene lost 4 bases, with 12 bases spanning the gap. The CDR3 sequence is 14 residues long.